The present T cell receptor beta chain was sequenced within a study of shared clonotypes between healthy human individuals. With respect to this clone: The antigen remains unidentified.

Overall study findings and caveats: The generation probabilities recorded for non-shared clonotypes fell below those of clonotypes shared by all four donors.

As defined, naive CD8 cells were CD45RO-negative and positively selected for CCR7, with terminally differentiated effector memory CD45RA+ cells excluded. Template for every sorted-subset replicate PCR totaled around 210 ng DNA, 25,000 to 30,000 T cell genomes. Sequencing used immunoSEQ multiplex PCR; TCRdb keeps in-frame clones, though not all of them. The sample shows roughly 2,000,000 clones, over 85% of them seen only once. The sequencing sample was made of naive CD8+ T cells from PBMCs. The receptor was isolated from a man aged 18 to 30 in good health. Some clones in this sample may be carry-over from other donors' samples.

The CDR3 reads CASSPRPNEKLFF. CDR3 nucleotide sequence: TGTGCCAGCAGCCCCCGCCCTAATGAAAAACTGTTTTTT. This chain joins TRBV11-2 and TRBJ1-4; no definite D call. This CDR3 contains 13 residues. V gave up 5 bases and J gave up 3 bases, with 7 bases separating them. The germline V gene encodes CDR1 SGHAT and CDR2 FQNNGV. The full variable domain, with the rest looked up from reference TRBV11-2 and TRBJ1-4, is EAGVAQSPRYKIIEKRQSVAFWCNPISGHATLYWYQQILGQGPKLLIQFQNNGVVDDSQLPKDRFSAERLKGVDSTLKIQPAKLEDSAVYLCASSPRPNEKLFFGSGTQLSVL.